Listed below are T cell receptor beta chains from one sample, sequenced in a study of cytomegalovirus exposure and HLA in healthy donors. Measured with immunoSEQ multiplex PCR; TCRdb has only the in-frame clones, and not every one. The sample lists over 30,000 clones, more than 80% seen once, with around 10% in the top ten. Input material: PBMCs. Every receptor here comes from a middle-aged woman in good health and CMV-seropositive. Both conserved end residues are part of each CDR3. The order of the fields is J gene, V gene, D gene, CDR3 length, clone size, CDR3 DNA, CDR3 protein. D genes are given only for firm matches. The size field is filled for only some rows; it gives once, few, many or a size class.

TRBJ2-1	TRBV14	TRBD2	16	.	TGTGCCAGCAGCCCCATTCTAGCGGGGGTCTACAATGAGCAGTTCTTC	CASSPILAGVYNEQFF
TRBJ1-4	TRBV5-4	.	11	.	TGTGCCAGCAGCCAGAATGAAAAACTGTTTTTT	CASSQNEKLFF
TRBJ1-1	TRBV7-2	.	12	.	TGTGCCAGCAGCCCTCGGACAACTGAAGCTTTCTTT	CASSPRTTEAFF
TRBJ2-5	TRBV7-2	TRBD2	16	.	TGTGCCAGCAGCTTAGTTGGCGGGGAGGGCCAAGAGACCCAGTACTTC	CASSLVGGEGQETQYF
TRBJ2-2	TRBV5-6	.	15	.	TGTGCCAGCAGTGGGACTCCTGCTAACACCGGGGAGCTGTTTTTT	CASSGTPANTGELFF
TRBJ1-5	TRBV19	TRBD1	16	.	TGTGCCAGTAGTATGGACAGGGGACGGGGCAATCAGCCCCAGCATTTT	CASSMDRGRGNQPQHF
TRBJ2-1	TRBV4-1	TRBD1	14	.	TGCGCCAGCAGCCAGGAGACAGGGTCCGGGGAGCAGTTCTTC	CASSQETGSGEQFF
TRBJ2-1	TRBV7-9	.	15	.	TGTGCCAGCAGCTTAAGCAGGGGTACCGACAATGAGCAGTTCTTC	CASSLSRGTDNEQFF
TRBJ2-7	TRBV19	.	14	.	TGTGCCAGTAGTATCGGGAACAGGGCCTACGAGCAGTACTTC	CASSIGNRAYEQYF
TRBJ2-1	TRBV11-3	TRBD1	15	.	TGTGCCAGCAGCTTTAGACTCGGGACAGGGAATGAGCAGTTCTTC	CASSFRLGTGNEQFF
TRBJ1-4	TRBV4-2	.	16	.	TGTGCCAGCAGCCAAGGGGCACGGACAACTAATGAAAAACTGTTTTTT	CASSQGARTTNEKLFF
TRBJ2-3	TRBV5-1	.	15	few	TGCGCCAGCAGCTTGGGGGGCGGGAACACAGATACGCAGTATTTT	CASSLGGGNTDTQYF
TRBJ2-1	TRBV29-1	.	11	.	TGCAGCGTTGAAGGTGGGAGGGAGCAGTTCTTC	CSVEGGREQFF
TRBJ1-1	TRBV27	.	12	.	TGTGCCAGCAGTTTTCGGGGGGGCGAAGCTTTCTTT	CASSFRGGEAFF
TRBJ2-5	TRBV10-3	TRBD2	15	.	TGTGCCATCAGCCCTAGCGGGGGGATCCAAGAGACCCAGTACTTC	CAISPSGGIQETQYF
TRBJ2-2	TRBV6-1	.	15	.	TGTGCCAGCAGTGAACTCGGCGGGGACTCGGGGGAGCTGTTTTTT	CASSELGGDSGELFF
TRBJ1-1	TRBV5-5	.	11	.	TGTGCCAGCAGTTCCTACACTGAAGCTTTCTTT	CASSSYTEAFF
TRBJ1-5	TRBV19	TRBD1	19	.	TGTGCCAGTAGTAAGCGGGACAGGGCGGGGGGTTATAGCAATCAGCCCCAGCATTTT	CASSKRDRAGGYSNQPQHF
TRBJ1-2	TRBV7-2	TRBD1	14	.	TGTGCCAGCAGCTTTCTCGCAGGGGGCGATGGCTACACCTTC	CASSFLAGGDGYTF
TRBJ2-7	TRBV6-6	.	15	once	TGTGCCAGCAGTTACTCTGCGGGGAGAACCTACGAGCAGTACTTC	CASSYSAGRTYEQYF
TRBJ1-1	TRBV4-1	.	13	.	TGCGCCAGCAGCCAAGATAGAGACAGAGAAGCTTTCTTT	CASSQDRDREAFF
TRBJ2-7	TRBV10-3	.	14	.	TGTGCCATCAGTGACGGGCAGGGCGGCTACGAGCAGTACTTC	CAISDGQGGYEQYF
TRBJ1-1	TRBV10-2	.	16	.	TGCGCCAGCAGTGAGTCCTGGGCCACGGTGGGTACTGAAGCTTTCTTT	CASSESWATVGTEAFF
TRBJ1-3	TRBV30	.	13	.	TGTGCCTGGATTCCCAACAGGGGAAACACCATATATTTT	CAWIPNRGNTIYF
TRBJ1-1	TRBV6-5	TRBD1	13	.	TGTGCCAGCAGCCTGGACAGGTTAACTGAAGCTTTCTTT	CASSLDRLTEAFF
TRBJ1-5	TRBV9	TRBD1	15	.	TGTGCCAGCAGCGTAGGGGACAGGGGTGGGCAGCCCCAGCATTTT	CASSVGDRGGQPQHF
TRBJ2-7	TRBV6-5	TRBD2	15	.	TGTGCCAGCAGTTACTCGCTAGCGGGGCAATACGAGCAGTACTTC	CASSYSLAGQYEQYF
TRBJ1-4	TRBV13	TRBD1	14	.	TGTGCCAGCAGCCTCAACAGGGGGCGGGTTAAACTGTTTTTT	CASSLNRGRVKLFF
TRBJ2-3	TRBV9	TRBD2	16	.	TGTGCCAGCAGCGTAGGGCTAGCGGGTTACACAGATACGCAGTATTTT	CASSVGLAGYTDTQYF
TRBJ1-1	TRBV19	.	13	.	TGTGCCAGTAGTATACAAGGGGGTACTGAAGCTTTCTTT	CASSIQGGTEAFF
TRBJ2-7	TRBV27	TRBD1	13	few	TGTGCCAGCAGTCCGGAGGACAGGGCCAAGCACTACTTC	CASSPEDRAKHYF
TRBJ1-3	TRBV9	.	16	.	TGTGCCAGCAGCGTAGATCAGGGCCACTCTGGAAACACCATATATTTT	CASSVDQGHSGNTIYF
TRBJ1-3	TRBV10-3	.	12	.	TGTGCCATCAATCCCGGGGGAAACACCATATATTTT	CAINPGGNTIYF
TRBJ1-1	TRBV6-5	.	15	.	TGTGCCAGCAGCCCCCGAGAGGAACTCCGGGCTGAAGCTTTCTTT	CASSPREELRAEAFF
TRBJ1-2	TRBV19	TRBD1	14	.	TGTGCCAGTAGTTCCGGCAGGACAGGGTATGGCTACACCTTC	CASSSGRTGYGYTF
TRBJ1-4	TRBV11-2	.	13	once	TGTGCCTCAAGGGCGCAGGGATATGAAAAACTGTTTTTT	CASRAQGYEKLFF
TRBJ2-3	TRBV7-2	.	16	.	TGTGCCAGCAGCTTAAGGCGGCATCCCAGTACAGATACGCAGTATTTT	CASSLRRHPSTDTQYF
TRBJ1-6	TRBV6-5	TRBD1	14	.	TGTGCCAGCAGCCTCGGGACAGATAATTCACCCCTCCACTTT	CASSLGTDNSPLHF
TRBJ1-1	TRBV5-4	.	13	.	TGTGCCAGCAGCCGGGGGGAGAACACTGAAGCTTTCTTT	CASSRGENTEAFF
TRBJ2-7	TRBV19	.	13	once	TGTGCCAGCCGGCTTCATAGGACTGACGAGCAGTACTTC	CASRLHRTDEQYF
TRBJ1-3	TRBV7-9	.	16	.	TGTTCCAGCAGCTTCTCCCAGGGTACGGCAGGAAACACCATATATTTT	CSSSFSQGTAGNTIYF
TRBJ1-4	TRBV25-1	TRBD1	15	.	TGTGCCAGCAGTGAACCAGGGGGCCATAGTGAAAAACTGTTTTTT	CASSEPGGHSEKLFF
TRBJ2-3	TRBV25-1	TRBD2	18	.	TGTGCCAGCAGTGACACCTCGATTCCGCGGGGGGGAAAAGATACGCAGTATTTT	CASSDTSIPRGGKDTQYF